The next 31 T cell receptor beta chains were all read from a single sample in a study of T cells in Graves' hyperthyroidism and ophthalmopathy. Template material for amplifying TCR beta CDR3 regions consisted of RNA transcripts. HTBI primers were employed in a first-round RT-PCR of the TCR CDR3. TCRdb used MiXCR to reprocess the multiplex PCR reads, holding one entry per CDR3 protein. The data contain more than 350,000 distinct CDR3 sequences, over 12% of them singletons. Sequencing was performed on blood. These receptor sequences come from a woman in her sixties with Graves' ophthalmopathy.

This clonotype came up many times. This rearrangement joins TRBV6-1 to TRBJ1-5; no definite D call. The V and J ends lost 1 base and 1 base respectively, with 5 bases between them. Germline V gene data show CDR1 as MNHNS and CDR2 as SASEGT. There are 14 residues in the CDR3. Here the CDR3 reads CASSEGMSNQPQHF. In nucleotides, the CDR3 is TGTGCCAGCAGTGAAGGGATGAGCAATCAGCCCCAGCATTTT.

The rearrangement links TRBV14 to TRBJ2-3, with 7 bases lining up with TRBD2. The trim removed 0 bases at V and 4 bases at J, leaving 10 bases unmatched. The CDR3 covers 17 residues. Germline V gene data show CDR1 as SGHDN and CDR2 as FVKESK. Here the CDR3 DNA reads TGTGCCAGCAGCCAAGAAATTGCGGGAGTGTCTTCAGATACGCAGTATTTT. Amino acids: CASSQEIAGVSSDTQYF. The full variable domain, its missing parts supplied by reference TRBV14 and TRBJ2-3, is EAGVTQFPSHSVIEKGQTVTLRCDPISGHDNLYWYRRVMGKEIKFLLHFVKESKQDESGMPNNRFLAERTGGTYSTLKVQPAELEDSGVYFCASSQEIAGVSSDTQYFGPGTRLTVL.

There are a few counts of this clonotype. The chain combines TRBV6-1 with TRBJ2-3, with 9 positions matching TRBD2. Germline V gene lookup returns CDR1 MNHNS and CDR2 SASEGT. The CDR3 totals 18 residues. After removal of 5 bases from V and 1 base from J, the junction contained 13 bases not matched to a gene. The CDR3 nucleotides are TGTGCCAGCAGTACACCTAGCGGGGTGAGCCTGGGCACAGATACGCAGTATTTT. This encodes CASSTPSGVSLGTDTQYF.

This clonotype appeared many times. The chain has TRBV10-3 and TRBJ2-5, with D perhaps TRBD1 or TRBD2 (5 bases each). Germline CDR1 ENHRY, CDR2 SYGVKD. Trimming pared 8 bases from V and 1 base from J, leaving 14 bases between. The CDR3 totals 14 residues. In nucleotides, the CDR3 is TGTGCCATCGGGACCGGAGGTCTCCAAGAGACCCAGTACTTC. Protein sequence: CAIGTGGLQETQYF.

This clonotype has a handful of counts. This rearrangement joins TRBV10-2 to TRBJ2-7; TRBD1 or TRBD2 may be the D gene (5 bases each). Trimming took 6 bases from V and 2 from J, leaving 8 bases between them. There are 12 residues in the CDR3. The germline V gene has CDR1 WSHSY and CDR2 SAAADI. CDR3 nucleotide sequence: TGCGCCAGCAGCGGGGCCGCCTACGAGCAGTACTTC. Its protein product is CASSGAAYEQYF.

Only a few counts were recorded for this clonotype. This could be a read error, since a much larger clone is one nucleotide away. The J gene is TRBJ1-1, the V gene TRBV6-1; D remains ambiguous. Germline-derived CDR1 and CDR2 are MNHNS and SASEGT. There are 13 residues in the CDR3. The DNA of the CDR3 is TGTGCCAGCAGTGAAGCTGGTGACACTGAAGCTCTCTTT. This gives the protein CASSEAGDTEALF.

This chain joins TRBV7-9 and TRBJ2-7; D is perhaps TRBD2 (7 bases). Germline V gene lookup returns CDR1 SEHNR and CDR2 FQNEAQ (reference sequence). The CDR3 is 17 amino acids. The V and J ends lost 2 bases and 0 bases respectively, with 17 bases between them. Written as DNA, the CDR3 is TGTGCCAGCAGCTTAACGGAGGGGGGGGCACACTCCTACGAGCAGTACTTC. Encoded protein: CASSLTEGGAHSYEQYF.

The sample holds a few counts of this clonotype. CDR3 coding DNA: TGCAGCGCCCAGGAAGAGACCCAGTACTTC. Amino acid sequence: CSAQEETQYF. The chain joins TRBV29-1 to TRBJ2-5; D unresolved. Per the germline V gene, CDR1 is SQVTM and CDR2 is ANQGSEA. The ends were cut back, 7 bases at V and 3 bases at J, with 6 bases in the middle. The CDR3 has 10 residues. Together with reference TRBV29-1 and TRBJ2-5, the CDR3 gives the full variable domain: SAVISQKPSRDICQRGTSLTIQCQVDSQVTMMFWYRQQPGQSLTLIATANQGSEATYESGFVIDKFPISRPNLTFSTLTVSNMSPEDSSIYLCSAQEETQYFGPGTRLLVL.

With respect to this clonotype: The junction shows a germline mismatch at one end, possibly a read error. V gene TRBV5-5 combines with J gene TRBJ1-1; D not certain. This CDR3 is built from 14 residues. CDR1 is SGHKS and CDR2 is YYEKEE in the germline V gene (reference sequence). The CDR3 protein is CASSSRLEYTEALF. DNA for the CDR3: TGTGCCAGCAGCTCGAGACTAGAGTACACTGAAGCTCTCTTT.

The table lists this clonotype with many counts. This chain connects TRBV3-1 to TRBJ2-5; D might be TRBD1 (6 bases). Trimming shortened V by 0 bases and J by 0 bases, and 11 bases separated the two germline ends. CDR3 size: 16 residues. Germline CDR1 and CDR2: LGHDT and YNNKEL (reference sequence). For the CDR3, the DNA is TGTGCCAGCAGCCAAGATTGGGGGCAGTACCAAGAGACCCAGTACTTC. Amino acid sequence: CASSQDWGQYQETQYF.

CDR3 amino acids: CASTGGSSYNSPLHF. The CDR3 nucleotides are TGTGCCAGCACCGGTGGGAGCTCCTATAATTCACCCCTCCACTTT. This chain uses TRBV7-9 with TRBJ1-6, with unresolved D. The CDR3 has 15 residues. Trimming took 7 bases from V and 0 from J, leaving 10 bases between them. Germline V gene sequence: CDR1 SEHNR, CDR2 FQNEAQ (reference sequence).

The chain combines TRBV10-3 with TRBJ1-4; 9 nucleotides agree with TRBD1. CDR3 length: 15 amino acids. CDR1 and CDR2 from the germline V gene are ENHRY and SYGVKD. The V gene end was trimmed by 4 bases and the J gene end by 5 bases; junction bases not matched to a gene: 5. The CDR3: CAISGTGAGNEKLFF. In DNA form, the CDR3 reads TGTGCCATCAGTGGGACAGGGGCGGGAAATGAAAAACTGTTTTTT.

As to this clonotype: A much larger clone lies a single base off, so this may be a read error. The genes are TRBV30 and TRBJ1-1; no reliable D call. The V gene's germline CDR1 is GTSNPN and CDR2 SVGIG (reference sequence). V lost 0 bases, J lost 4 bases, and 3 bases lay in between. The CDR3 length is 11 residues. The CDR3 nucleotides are TGTGCCTGGAGTGTACTCACTGAAGCTTTCTTT. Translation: CAWSVLTEAFF.

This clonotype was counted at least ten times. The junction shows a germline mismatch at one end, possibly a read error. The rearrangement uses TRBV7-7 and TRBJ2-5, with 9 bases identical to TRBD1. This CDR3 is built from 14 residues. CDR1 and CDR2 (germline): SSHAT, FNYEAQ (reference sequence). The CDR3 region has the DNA TGTGCTAGCAGCCGGACAGGGGAGGCGGAGACCCAGTACTTC. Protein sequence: CASSRTGEAETQYF.

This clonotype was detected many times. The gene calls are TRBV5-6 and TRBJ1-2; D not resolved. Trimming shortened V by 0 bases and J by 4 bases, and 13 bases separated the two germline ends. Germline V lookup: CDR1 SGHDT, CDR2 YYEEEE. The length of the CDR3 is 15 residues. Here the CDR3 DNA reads TGTGCCAGCAGCTTGGGTCAGTCTCCTTTCTATGGCTACACCTTC. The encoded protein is CASSLGQSPFYGYTF.

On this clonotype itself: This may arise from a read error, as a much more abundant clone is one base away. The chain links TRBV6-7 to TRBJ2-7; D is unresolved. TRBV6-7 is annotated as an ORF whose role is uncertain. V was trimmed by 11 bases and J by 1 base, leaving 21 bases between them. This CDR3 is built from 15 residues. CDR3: CALTANYGTSYEQYF. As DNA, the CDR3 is TGTGCCCTGACTGCTAACTACGGAACTTCCTACGAGCAGTACTTC.

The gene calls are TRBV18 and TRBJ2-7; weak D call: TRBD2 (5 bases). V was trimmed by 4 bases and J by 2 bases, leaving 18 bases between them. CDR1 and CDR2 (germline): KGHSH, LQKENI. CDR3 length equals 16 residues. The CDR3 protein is CASSRIPPGSAYEQYF. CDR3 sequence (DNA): TGTGCCAGCTCACGAATCCCCCCGGGGTCCGCCTACGAGCAGTACTTC.

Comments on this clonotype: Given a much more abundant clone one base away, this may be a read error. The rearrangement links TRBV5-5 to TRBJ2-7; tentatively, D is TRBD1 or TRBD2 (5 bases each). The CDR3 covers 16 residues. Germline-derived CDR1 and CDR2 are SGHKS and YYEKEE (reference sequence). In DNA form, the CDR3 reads TGTGCCAGCAGCCCGGATGAGGGGCGTAACTCCTACGATCAGTACTTC. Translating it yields CASSPDEGRNSYDQYF.

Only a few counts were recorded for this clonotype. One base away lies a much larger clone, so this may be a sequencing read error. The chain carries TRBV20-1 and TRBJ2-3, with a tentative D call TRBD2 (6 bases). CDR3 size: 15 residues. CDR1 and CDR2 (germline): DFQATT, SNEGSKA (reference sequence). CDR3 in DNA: TGCAGTGCTAGAGATTGGCGGGGACGCACAGATACGCGGTATTTT. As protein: CSARDWRGRTDTRYF.

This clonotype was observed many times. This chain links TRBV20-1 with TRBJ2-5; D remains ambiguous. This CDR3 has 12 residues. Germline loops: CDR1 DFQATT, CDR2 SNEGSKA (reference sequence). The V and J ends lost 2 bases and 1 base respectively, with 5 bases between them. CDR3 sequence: CSARRAQETQYF. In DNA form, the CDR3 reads TGCAGTGCTAGACGGGCCCAAGAGACCCAGTACTTC.

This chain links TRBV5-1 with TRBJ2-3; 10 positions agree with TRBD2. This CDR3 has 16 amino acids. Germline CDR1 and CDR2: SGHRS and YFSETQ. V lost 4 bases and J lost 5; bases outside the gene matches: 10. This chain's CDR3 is CASSRIAGGQGDTQYF. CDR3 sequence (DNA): TGCGCCAGCAGCAGGATAGCGGGAGGCCAGGGAGATACGCAGTATTTT.

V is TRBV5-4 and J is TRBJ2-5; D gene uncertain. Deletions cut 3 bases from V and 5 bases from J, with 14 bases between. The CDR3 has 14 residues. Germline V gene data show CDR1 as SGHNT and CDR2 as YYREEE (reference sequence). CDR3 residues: CASSSPGSEETQYF. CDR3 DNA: TGTGCCAGCAGCTCCCCGGGTTCGGAGGAGACCCAGTACTTC.

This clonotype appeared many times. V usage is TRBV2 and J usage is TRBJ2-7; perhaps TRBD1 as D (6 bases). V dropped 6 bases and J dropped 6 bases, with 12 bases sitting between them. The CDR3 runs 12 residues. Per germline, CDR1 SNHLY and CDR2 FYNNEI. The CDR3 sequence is CASSPRGGEQYF. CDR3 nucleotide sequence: TGTGCCAGCAGCCCCAGAGGGGGCGAGCAGTACTTC.

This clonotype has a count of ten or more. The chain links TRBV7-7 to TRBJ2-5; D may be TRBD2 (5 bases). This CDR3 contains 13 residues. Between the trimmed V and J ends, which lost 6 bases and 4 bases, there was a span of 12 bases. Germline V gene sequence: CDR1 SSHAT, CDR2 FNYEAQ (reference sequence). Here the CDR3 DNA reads TGTGCCAGCAGTCGAGTCGAGGGAGAGACCCAGTACTTC. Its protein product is CASSRVEGETQYF.

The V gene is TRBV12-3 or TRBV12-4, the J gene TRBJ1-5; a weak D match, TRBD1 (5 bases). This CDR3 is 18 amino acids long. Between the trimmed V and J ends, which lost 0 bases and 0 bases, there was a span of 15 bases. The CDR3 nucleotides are TGTGCCAGCAGTTTAGCGCCTCTCCCCCAGGGTAGCAATCAGCCCCAGCATTTT. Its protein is CASSLAPLPQGSNQPQHF.

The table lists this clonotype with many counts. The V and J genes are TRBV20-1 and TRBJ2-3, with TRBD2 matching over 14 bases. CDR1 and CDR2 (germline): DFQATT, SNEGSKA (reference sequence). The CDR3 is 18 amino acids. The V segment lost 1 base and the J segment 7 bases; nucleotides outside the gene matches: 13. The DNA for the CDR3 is TGCAGTGCTAGAGGGACTAGCGGGGGGAGTCCTACGGAAAATACGCAGTATTTT. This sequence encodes CSARGTSGGSPTENTQYF.

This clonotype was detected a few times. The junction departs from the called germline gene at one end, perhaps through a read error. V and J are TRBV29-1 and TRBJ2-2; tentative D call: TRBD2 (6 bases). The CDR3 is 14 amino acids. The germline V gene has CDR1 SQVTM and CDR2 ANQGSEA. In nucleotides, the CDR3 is TGCAGCGTTGGCTCCGGGGGAGCCTTCGGGAAGCTGTTTTTT. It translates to CSVGSGGAFGKLFF.

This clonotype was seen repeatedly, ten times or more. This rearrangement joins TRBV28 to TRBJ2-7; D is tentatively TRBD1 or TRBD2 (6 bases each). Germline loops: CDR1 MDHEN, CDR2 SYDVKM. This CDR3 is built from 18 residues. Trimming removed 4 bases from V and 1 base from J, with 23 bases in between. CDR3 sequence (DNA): TGTGCCAGCAGTTGGGCCTCCACTAAGGGGGGCCCTTCCTACGAGCAGTACTTC. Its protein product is CASSWASTKGGPSYEQYF.

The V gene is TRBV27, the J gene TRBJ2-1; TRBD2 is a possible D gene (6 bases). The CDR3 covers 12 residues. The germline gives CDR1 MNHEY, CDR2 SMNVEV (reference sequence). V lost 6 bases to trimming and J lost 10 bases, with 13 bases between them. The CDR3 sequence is CASSRPGAEQFF. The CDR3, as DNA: TGTGCCAGCAGCCGTCCGGGAGCGGAGCAGTTCTTC.

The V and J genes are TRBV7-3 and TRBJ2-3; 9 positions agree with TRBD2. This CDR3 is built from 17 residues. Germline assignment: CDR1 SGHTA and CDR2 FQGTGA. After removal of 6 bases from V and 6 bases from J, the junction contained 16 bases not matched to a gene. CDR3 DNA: TGTGCCAGCAGTTTTGGGGGGAATAGCGGGAGTGGCGATACGCAGTATTTT. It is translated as CASSFGGNSGSGDTQYF.

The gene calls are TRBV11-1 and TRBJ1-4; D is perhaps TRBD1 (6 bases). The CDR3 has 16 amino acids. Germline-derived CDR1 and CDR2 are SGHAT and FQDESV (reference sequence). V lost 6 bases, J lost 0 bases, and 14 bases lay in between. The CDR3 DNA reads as TGTGCCAGCAGTTTACAGGGCCCTGCAACTAATGAAAAACTGTTTTTT. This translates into CASSLQGPATNEKLFF.